The 10 T cell receptor beta chains below all came from one sample that was sequenced in a study of identical twins listed by TCRdb under 2016. Library preparation employed 5' RACE. Instrument used: Illumina HiSeq 2000. TCRdb reprocessed the public reads (quality trimming at Q25 with fastp, clone calling with MiXCR) and kept in-frame beta chains. Rows are combined by CDR3 protein, so each entry shows the most common genes and DNA. For this sample the table gives some 690,000 distinct CDR3 sequences, of which approximately 21% were detected only once. 4% to 5.5% of the sample comes from the top ten. A further study also used this sample, focusing on T cells expressing NK-cell markers.

Input material: PBMCs. These receptor sequences come from a woman aged 18-35 years in good health.

The rearrangement links TRBV10-3 to TRBJ2-7; TRBD1 matches 8 bases. The CDR3 extends over 13 amino acids. J was trimmed by 6 bases and V by 0 bases; bases with no gene match: 1. CDR1 is ENHRY, CDR2 SYGVKD, per germline. Written as DNA, the CDR3 is TGTGCCATCAGTGAGTCTACAGGGGGCGAGCAGTACTTC. This gives the protein CAISESTGGEQYF.

This chain connects TRBV6-1 to TRBJ1-6; D is possibly TRBD1 (5 bases). CDR3 size: 16 residues. Trimming removed 6 bases at V and 11 bases at J, with 23 bases between. Germline loops: CDR1 MNHNS, CDR2 SASEGT. CDR3 sequence reads: CASRKGHKTSLAPLHF. In DNA form, the CDR3 reads TGTGCCAGCAGGAAGGGGCACAAAACCTCCCTGGCACCCCTCCACTTT.

The chain is built from TRBV20-1 and TRBJ2-3; 8 nucleotides align to TRBD2. Unmatched junction bases numbered 7, after V lost 6 bases and J lost 2 bases. The CDR3 extends over 14 amino acids. Germline V gene data show CDR1 as DFQATT and CDR2 as SNEGSKA (reference sequence). The CDR3 here is CSAGGARYTDTQYF. CDR3 DNA sequence: TGCAGTGCCGGGGGGGCCCGTTACACAGATACGCAGTATTTT.

A few counts support this clonotype. The J gene is TRBJ1-2, the V gene TRBV5-1, with TRBD1 matching 10 bases. CDR1 is SGHRS and CDR2 is YFSETQ in the germline V gene. The CDR3 totals 14 residues. Trimming took 7 bases from V and 2 from J; bases not matched to a gene: 5. The CDR3, as DNA: TGCGCCAGCGCATGGACAGGGGGAAACTATGGCTACACCTTC. Protein sequence: CASAWTGGNYGYTF.

The V gene is TRBV12-3 or TRBV12-4, the J gene TRBJ2-7; D is undetermined. Trimming took 0 bases from V and 6 from J, leaving 12 bases between them. The CDR3 runs 14 residues. In DNA, the CDR3 is TGTGCCAGCAGTTTAGCGGGGTTAGACTGCGAGCAGTACTTC. This codes for CASSLAGLDCEQYF.

A few counts support this clonotype. The genes are TRBV27 and TRBJ2-1; 13 bases are a match to TRBD2. The J segment lost 7 bases and the V segment lost 9 bases, leaving 6 bases of the junction unmatched. The CDR3 contains 14 residues. Germline loops: CDR1 MNHEY, CDR2 SMNVEV (reference sequence). Here the CDR3 reads CASRTSGSVNEQFF. In DNA form, the CDR3 reads TGTGCCAGTCGGACTAGCGGGAGTGTAAATGAGCAGTTCTTC.

This chain joins TRBV9 and TRBJ2-3; TRBD2 matches at 10 bases. Germline trimming cut 0 bases from V and 4 bases from J; bases unmatched to any gene: 5. Germline CDR1 and CDR2: SGDLS and YYNGEE. The CDR3 covers 16 residues. The CDR3 coding sequence is TGTGCCAGCAGCGTAGAAAGCGGGGGGGCTTCAGATACGCAGTATTTT. It codes for CASSVESGGASDTQYF.

This chain uses TRBV10-3 with TRBJ2-7, with a possible D match to TRBD1 (6 bases). Trimming left V 8 bases short and J 0 bases short, with 11 bases between. The CDR3 is 13 amino acids. Germline-derived CDR1 and CDR2 are ENHRY and SYGVKD. The CDR3 protein is CAIGGDISYEQYF. In DNA, the CDR3 is TGTGCCATCGGGGGCGACATCTCCTACGAGCAGTACTTC.

This clonotype has a handful of counts. The V gene is TRBV5-1, the J gene TRBJ1-3; maybe TRBD1 (6 bases). This CDR3 region has 14 residues. V lost 1 base, J lost 8 bases, and 13 bases lay in between. Germline V lookup: CDR1 SGHRS, CDR2 YFSETQ. CDR3 sequence: CASSLIGSGDTIYF. The CDR3 DNA is TGCGCCAGCAGCTTGATAGGATCAGGGGACACCATATATTTT.

V gene TRBV12-3 or TRBV12-4 combines with J gene TRBJ2-1; 7 nucleotides agree with TRBD1. The CDR3 contains 13 residues. V lost 3 bases, J lost 9 bases, and 5 bases stayed unmatched. The CDR3 nucleotides read TGTGCCAGCAGTTTCAAGGGGGCAGGTGAGCAGTTCTTC. Its protein product is CASSFKGAGEQFF.